Below are 21 T cell receptor beta chains sequenced from a single sample in a study of T cell responses to AZD1222 COVID-19 vaccine. Profiling relied on immunoSEQ multiplex PCR, and the TCRdb table lists in-frame clones only, not all of them. The data contain around 69,000 clones, 65% to 85% of them singletons. The sequencing used peripheral blood, collected on day 0 of AZD1222 vaccination. These receptors all come from an adult in good health.

The DNA for the CDR3 is TGTGCCAGTAGTATACCGGGGGACAGCTTTAACTATGGCTACACCTTC. Its translation is CASSIPGDSFNYGYTF. This chain joins TRBV19 and TRBJ1-2; 7 bases agree with TRBD1. This CDR3 spans 16 amino acids. Unmatched junction bases numbered 7, after V lost 2 bases and J lost 1 base. The germline V gene encodes CDR1 LNHDA and CDR2 SQIVND (reference sequence). Combining the CDR3 with reference TRBV19 and TRBJ1-2 gives the whole variable domain DGGITQSPKYLFRKEGQNVTLSCEQNLNHDAMYWYRQDPGQGLRLIYYSQIVNDFQKGDIAEGYSVSREKKESFPLTVTSAQKNPTAFYLCASSIPGDSFNYGYTFGSGTRLTVV.

This chain connects TRBV19 to TRBJ1-6; no firm D call. The germline V gene encodes CDR1 LNHDA and CDR2 SQIVND (reference sequence). There are 16 residues in the CDR3. V was clipped by 3 bases and J by 4 bases, with 13 bases between them. CDR3 in amino acids: CASSILYWDYNSPLHF. CDR3 nucleotides: TGTGCCAGTAGTATTTTGTATTGGGATTATAATTCACCCCTCCACTTT.

This clone was counted only a few times. This rearrangement joins TRBV6-1 to TRBJ1-1, with unresolved D. V lost 1 base to trimming and J lost 0 bases, with 9 bases between them. The CDR3 is made up of 15 amino acids. Germline V gene sequence: CDR1 MNHNS, CDR2 SASEGT. CDR3 DNA: TGTGCCAGCAGTGAAGAAGGTCAGATGAACACTGAAGCTTTCTTT. Translated, it gives CASSEEGQMNTEAFF.

J is TRBJ1-1 and V is TRBV6-6; D call uncertain. V shed 11 bases and J shed 0 bases, with 10 bases lying between them. There are 12 residues in the CDR3. Germline loops: CDR1 MNHNY, CDR2 SVGAGI (reference sequence). CDR3 amino acids: CAARGVNTEAFF. In nucleotides, the CDR3 is TGTGCCGCCAGAGGAGTGAACACTGAAGCTTTCTTT.

This chain uses TRBV19 with TRBJ2-4; 7 bases agree with TRBD2. The V gene end was trimmed by 5 bases and the J gene end by 7 bases; junction bases not matched to a gene: 2. CDR3 length: 12 amino acids. Germline V gene sequence: CDR1 LNHDA, CDR2 SQIVND (reference sequence). This CDR3 reads CASSWGGNIQYF. The CDR3 coding sequence is TGTGCCAGTAGTTGGGGGGGGAACATTCAGTACTTC.

V and J are TRBV10-1 and TRBJ2-2; perhaps TRBD2 as D (5 bases). This CDR3 comprises 16 residues. CDR1 WNHNN and CDR2 SYGVQD come from the germline V gene (reference sequence). V lost 3 bases and J 5 bases, leaving 16 bases between the germline ends. The CDR3 spells CASSEINGRGTGELFF. DNA for the CDR3: TGCGCCAGCAGTGAAATTAACGGGCGCGGGACCGGGGAGCTGTTTTTT.

This chain joins TRBV10-1 and TRBJ2-2; D is perhaps TRBD2 (6 bases). The ends were cut back, 2 bases at V and 5 bases at J, with 15 bases in the middle. This CDR3 spans 16 amino acids. CDR1 WNHNN and CDR2 SYGVQD come from the germline V gene (reference sequence). The CDR3 reads CASSERRGAGTGELFF. The CDR3 DNA follows: TGCGCCAGCAGTGAGCGGAGGGGCGCGGGTACCGGGGAGCTGTTTTTT.

This clone was seen a single time. The chain couples TRBV5-3 to TRBJ2-7; the D gene is possibly TRBD2 (6 bases). TRBV5-3 is identified as an open reading frame with a role that is uncertain. Trimming took 0 bases from V and 2 from J, leaving 18 bases between them. This CDR3 has 17 residues. CDR3 amino acids: CARSLAGLLGGTYEQYF. Written as DNA, the CDR3 is TGTGCCAGAAGCTTGGCGGGACTTCTGGGGGGAACCTACGAGCAGTACTTC.

The chain joins TRBV19 to TRBJ1-1; possible D gene TRBD1, 5 bases. The germline gives CDR1 LNHDA, CDR2 SQIVND (reference sequence). This CDR3 spans 14 amino acids. Trimming pared 7 bases from V and 4 bases from J, leaving 16 bases between. The CDR3 spells CASIGASVFTEAFF. CDR3 DNA: TGTGCCAGTATTGGGGCCTCGGTGTTCACTGAAGCTTTCTTT.

The gene calls are TRBV19 and TRBJ2-7; D unclear. The CDR3 has 15 residues. The V gene lost 1 base and the J gene lost 2 bases, with 12 bases spanning the gap. Germline CDR1 reads LNHDA; CDR2 reads SQIVND (reference sequence). The CDR3 reads CASSIGPGITYEQYF. In DNA, the CDR3 is TGTGCCAGTAGTATAGGCCCTGGAATAACCTACGAGCAGTACTTC. The variable domain in full, completed from reference TRBV19 and TRBJ2-7, reads DGGITQSPKYLFRKEGQNVTLSCEQNLNHDAMYWYRQDPGQGLRLIYYSQIVNDFQKGDIAEGYSVSREKKESFPLTVTSAQKNPTAFYLCASSIGPGITYEQYFGPGTRLTVT.

This chain uses TRBV27 with TRBJ2-7; 7 bases fit TRBD1. Germline loops: CDR1 MNHEY, CDR2 SMNVEV (reference sequence). Trimming cost V 5 bases and J 6 bases; bases outside gene matches: 10. This CDR3 comprises 14 residues. The CDR3 loop is CASSTLGQLSEQYF. The CDR3 bases are TGTGCCAGCAGTACCCTGGGACAGCTTTCCGAGCAGTACTTC.

The chain couples TRBV7-2 to TRBJ2-7; 9 bases line up with TRBD1. V shed 5 bases and J 3 bases; nucleotides not matched to a gene: 8. The CDR3 spans 15 residues. The V gene's germline CDR1 is SGHTA and CDR2 FQGNSA. DNA for the CDR3: TGTGCCAGCAGCACTGAACAGGGGGCCCTCTACGAGCAGTACTTC. As protein: CASSTEQGALYEQYF.

The genes are TRBV15 and TRBJ1-5; 10 bases are a match to TRBD1. Trimming at V came to 3 bases and at J to 9 bases, leaving 2 bases not matched to a gene. Germline V lookup: CDR1 LNHNV, CDR2 YYDKDF (reference sequence). The CDR3 is made up of 13 amino acids. This CDR3 is CATSRGQGWPQHF. As DNA, the CDR3 is TGTGCCACCAGCAGGGGACAGGGGTGGCCCCAGCATTTT.

The CDR3 protein is CASSPEGQGVPYEQYF. DNA for the CDR3: TGTGCCAGCAGCCCGGAGGGACAGGGAGTCCCCTACGAGCAGTACTTC. V and J are TRBV2 and TRBJ2-7; TRBD1 agrees at 9 bases. The trim removed 6 bases at V and 2 bases at J, leaving 11 bases unmatched. The CDR3 extends over 16 amino acids. The V gene's germline CDR1 is SNHLY and CDR2 FYNNEI.

The CDR3 reads CASRVEARGSTEAFF. DNA for the CDR3: TGTGCCAGTAGAGTAGAAGCGAGGGGTTCGACTGAAGCTTTCTTT. The chain is built from TRBV19 and TRBJ1-1; D is perhaps TRBD1 (5 bases). The CDR3 runs 15 residues. V was cut by 6 bases and J by 5 bases, with 19 bases left in between. Germline V gives CDR1 LNHDA, CDR2 SQIVND (reference sequence).

This clone came up once. The J gene is TRBJ1-1, the V gene TRBV6-5, with 7 positions matching TRBD1. V lost 6 bases to trimming and J lost 4 bases; unmatched junction nucleotides: 8. The CDR3 contains 14 residues. Germline-derived CDR1 and CDR2 are MNHEY and SVGAGI. The CDR3 sequence: CASSPGQLGTEAFF. CDR3 nucleotides: TGTGCCAGCAGCCCGGGACAGCTGGGCACTGAAGCTTTCTTT.

The CDR3 sequence is CASSENVKGSQYF. As DNA, the CDR3 is TGTGCCAGCAGTGAAAATGTAAAGGGCTCCCAGTACTTC. This chain joins TRBV25-1 and TRBJ2-5; D is unresolved. The germline V and J ends were trimmed by 2 bases and 9 bases, with 13 bases remaining between them. From germline, CDR1 is MGHDK and CDR2 SYGVNS. The CDR3 has 13 residues.

The CDR3 DNA follows: TGCGCCAGCAGCCAAGGGGTCCGCACTGAAGCTTTCTTT. This codes for CASSQGVRTEAFF. The rearrangement joins TRBV4-3 to TRBJ1-1, with D unresolved. This CDR3 comprises 13 residues. Germline CDR1 is LGHNA and CDR2 is YSLEER. Trimming cost V 1 base and J 4 bases, with 7 bases left between them.

This chain links TRBV5-1 with TRBJ2-1, with D perhaps TRBD1 (5 bases). Germline CDR1 SGHRS, CDR2 YFSETQ. V gave up 0 bases and J gave up 6 bases, with 10 bases separating them. The CDR3 consists of 14 residues. The CDR3 DNA reads as TGCGCCAGCAGCTTGGTCGTCGACAGCAATGAGCAGTTCTTC. Translated, it gives CASSLVVDSNEQFF.

V is TRBV6-6 and J is TRBJ2-3; D is unresolved. V lost 4 bases, J lost 2 bases, and 7 bases lay in between. Germline assignment: CDR1 MNHNY and CDR2 SVGAGI (reference sequence). The CDR3 length is 13 residues. In DNA, the CDR3 is TGTGCCAGCAGTTCGCCCTACACAGATACGCAGTATTTT. This translates into CASSSPYTDTQYF.

The chain carries TRBV30 and TRBJ1-4, with D tentatively TRBD1 (5 bases). Germline V gene lookup returns CDR1 GTSNPN and CDR2 SVGIG (reference sequence). V was pared by 0 bases and J by 4 bases, with 12 bases between. The CDR3 is made up of 15 amino acids. CDR3 in DNA: TGTGCCTGGAGTGTCAGGGACGTAGGTAATGAAAAACTGTTTTTT. Amino acids: CAWSVRDVGNEKLFF.